A selection of T cell receptor beta chains follows, all from one sample in a study of cytomegalovirus exposure and HLA in healthy donors. Here immunoSEQ multiplex PCR was the method, and the copy in TCRdb shows in-frame clones only, minus some. Here the sample spans hundreds of thousands of clones, approximately 70% being singletons. Material: PBMCs. The source of these receptors is a woman in her 30s in good health and CMV-seronegative. Both conserved end residues are part of each CDR3. The order of the fields is CDR3 protein, CDR3 DNA, clone size, V gene, D gene, J gene. A D gene is named only where the DNA matches it firmly. A clone size is listed for some rows: how often the clone was seen (once, few, many), or a class if it is expanded.

CASHGSSYNEQFF | TGTGCCAGCCACGGGAGCTCCTACAATGAGCAGTTCTTC | - | TRBV25-1 | - | TRBJ2-1
CASSLGQNTEAFF | TGTGCCAGCAGCTTAGGACAGAACACTGAAGCTTTCTTT | - | TRBV11-2 | - | TRBJ1-1
CASRPLERGVGYGYTF | TGTGCCAGCAGACCCCTTGAACGAGGAGTAGGCTATGGCTACACCTTC | - | TRBV7-9 | - | TRBJ1-2
CAWSFDRGVTSPLHF | TGTGCCTGGAGTTTTGACAGGGGAGTAACTTCACCCCTCCACTTT | - | TRBV30 | TRBD1 | TRBJ1-6
CASSEAVGQGSNEQFF | TGTGCCAGCAGTGAAGCTGTGGGACAGGGTTCAAATGAGCAGTTCTTC | - | TRBV6-1 | TRBD1 | TRBJ2-1
CASSFAYEQYF | TGTGCCAGCAGCTTCGCCTACGAGCAGTACTTC | - | TRBV7-9 | - | TRBJ2-7
CASSGAGGELFF | TGCGCCAGCAGCGGGGCTGGCGGGGAGCTGTTTTTT | - | TRBV5-1 | - | TRBJ2-2
CASSQIQNIQYF | TGCGCCAGCAGCCAAATTCAGAACATTCAGTACTTC | - | TRBV4-1 | - | TRBJ2-4
CASSFYRGPGSTEAFF | TGCGCCAGCAGCTTTTACAGGGGGCCAGGTTCCACTGAAGCTTTCTTT | - | TRBV5-1 | TRBD1 | TRBJ1-1
CASSFAGNDGYTF | TGCGCCAGCAGCTTTGCAGGGAACGATGGCTACACCTTC | - | TRBV5-1 | - | TRBJ1-2
CASSHGTGFEQYF | TGTGCCAGCAGCCATGGAACAGGGTTCGAGCAGTACTTC | - | TRBV5-5 | - | TRBJ2-7
CASSTRDRAYNEQFF | TGTGCCAGCAGTACCCGGGACAGGGCTTACAATGAGCAGTTCTTC | - | TRBV6-5 | TRBD1 | TRBJ2-1
CASSWAGRTNEQFF | TGTGCCAGTAGTTGGGCAGGGAGGACCAATGAGCAGTTCTTC | - | TRBV19 | - | TRBJ2-1
CASSYTGRQSGEKLFF | TGTGCCAGCAGCTACACCGGGCGACAGTCAGGCGAAAAACTGTTTTTT | - | TRBV11-3 | - | TRBJ1-4
CASSIVSGTVYNEQFF | TGTGCCAGTAGTATTGTTAGCGGGACCGTCTACAATGAGCAGTTCTTC | - | TRBV19 | TRBD2 | TRBJ2-1
CASRQDPNTEAFF | TGCGCCAGCAGACAGGATCCGAACACTGAAGCTTTCTTT | few | TRBV5-1 | - | TRBJ1-1
CASTKDPFSNYGYTF | TGTGCCAGCACCAAAGACCCGTTTAGCAACTATGGCTACACCTTC | - | TRBV6-1 | - | TRBJ1-2
CASRAPGGQPQHF | TGTGCCAGCAGAGCGCCAGGGGGGCAGCCCCAGCATTTT | few | TRBV6-6 | TRBD1 | TRBJ1-5
CASSLHPSGEQYF | TGTGCCAGCAGCCTTCATCCTTCGGGGGAGCAGTACTTC | - | TRBV11-3 | - | TRBJ2-7
CASSLADLAGAADTQYF | TGTGCCAGCAGCTTGGCCGATCTAGCGGGGGCGGCAGATACGCAGTATTTT | once | TRBV5-4 | TRBD2 | TRBJ2-3
CASRLQGINSPLHF | TGTGCCAGCAGATTGCAGGGGATCAATTCACCCCTCCACTTT | - | TRBV13 | - | TRBJ1-6
CASSLVKNTGELFF | TGTGCCAGCAGCTTGGTCAAGAACACCGGGGAGCTGTTTTTT | - | TRBV5-4 | - | TRBJ2-2
CASSQEAGGTGGFGRNTEAFF | TGCGCCAGCAGCCAAGAAGCGGGAGGGACAGGGGGTTTCGGGCGGAACACTGAAGCTTTCTTT | - | TRBV4-1 | TRBD1 | TRBJ1-1
CASSIDPGKYYGYTF | TGTGCCAGTAGTATAGATCCGGGGAAATACTATGGCTACACCTTC | once | TRBV19 | - | TRBJ1-2
CASSYLPAGGPYEQYF | TGTGCCAGCAGCTACCTACCGGCGGGAGGGCCCTACGAGCAGTACTTC | - | TRBV11-2 | TRBD2 | TRBJ2-7
CAWGLPSGGLTDTQYF | TGTGCCTGGGGACTCCCTTCGGGGGGCCTCACAGATACGCAGTATTTT | few | TRBV30 | - | TRBJ2-3
CASSQGLNQPQHF | TGTGCCAGCTCCCAGGGGCTCAATCAGCCCCAGCATTTT | - | TRBV18 | - | TRBJ1-5
CAIRVQGQDGELFF | TGTGCCATAAGGGTACAGGGGCAGGACGGGGAGCTGTTTTTT | - | TRBV10-3 | TRBD1 | TRBJ2-2
CASSPLAGGPAKNIQYF | TGTGCCAGCAGCCCCTTAGCGGGAGGGCCGGCCAAAAACATTCAGTACTTC | - | TRBV7-6 | TRBD2 | TRBJ2-4
CASSIGQGPRETQYF | TGTGCCAGTAGTATAGGACAGGGCCCGAGGGAGACCCAGTACTTC | - | TRBV19 | TRBD1 | TRBJ2-5
CASSVGVNTGELFF | TGTGCCAGCAGCGTAGGAGTGAACACCGGGGAGCTGTTTTTT | few | TRBV9 | - | TRBJ2-2
CASSIVGGPDTQYF | TGTGCCAGTAGTATAGTAGGAGGGCCAGATACGCAGTATTTT | - | TRBV19 | - | TRBJ2-3
CAISGGGRAGNSPLHF | TGTGCCATCAGTGGAGGTGGGAGAGCCGGTAATTCACCCCTCCACTTT | - | TRBV10-3 | - | TRBJ1-6
CASSWTTPYYEQYF | TGCGCCAGCAGCTGGACTACCCCATACTACGAGCAGTACTTC | once | TRBV5-1 | - | TRBJ2-7
CASSWSSTDTQYF | TGTGCCAGCAGTTGGAGCAGCACAGATACGCAGTATTTT | - | TRBV27 | - | TRBJ2-3
CASSYLRDRYTEAFF | TGTGCCAGCAGTTACCTGAGAGACAGGTACACTGAAGCTTTCTTT | many | TRBV6-5 | - | TRBJ1-1
CASSETEGAGTEAFF | TGTGCCAGCAGTGAAACTGAGGGCGCGGGCACTGAAGCTTTCTTT | - | TRBV2 | - | TRBJ1-1
CATSSYGATEAFF | TGTGCCACCAGCAGTTATGGGGCCACTGAAGCTTTCTTT | - | TRBV15 | - | TRBJ1-1
CASSLGRGGPYEQYF | TGTGCCAGCAGTTTAGGGCGGGGGGGCCCCTACGAGCAGTACTTC | - | TRBV27 | TRBD2 | TRBJ2-7
CASSSAGGYNEQFF | TGCGCCAGCAGCTCAGCGGGGGGCTACAATGAGCAGTTCTTC | few | TRBV5-1 | TRBD2 | TRBJ2-1
CASSLQQGIYGYTF | TGTGCCAGCAGTCTACAACAGGGAATCTATGGCTACACCTTC | - | TRBV5-4 | - | TRBJ1-2
CASSLGTAEQYF | TGTGCCAGCAGCTTAGGAACAGCCGAGCAGTACTTC | - | TRBV7-6 | - | TRBJ2-7
CASSPRQGSTDTQYF | TGTGCCAGCAGCCCGAGACAGGGGAGCACAGATACGCAGTATTTT | - | TRBV5-4 | TRBD1 | TRBJ2-3
CVSGLDSPVYGYTF | TGTGTTAGTGGTTTAGACAGCCCAGTCTATGGCTACACCTTC | - | TRBV12-5 | - | TRBJ1-2
CASSLRGRDEQYF | TGTGCCAGCAGCTTAAGGGGGAGAGACGAGCAGTACTTC | few | TRBV7-2 | - | TRBJ2-7
CASSDKGWTTYSEQYF | TGTGCCAGCAGTGATAAGGGTTGGACTACCTACTCGGAGCAGTACTTC | - | TRBV2 | - | TRBJ2-5
CASGRRAGLNTGELFF | TGTGCCAGTGGCCGAAGGGCCGGACTGAACACCGGGGAGCTGTTTTTT | few | TRBV19 | - | TRBJ2-2
CATGGLAGVPNEQFF | TGTGCCACTGGTGGGCTAGCGGGGGTTCCCAATGAGCAGTTCTTC | - | TRBV10-3 | TRBD2 | TRBJ2-1
CASSLVGSGMNEQFF | TGCGCCAGCAGCTTGGTTGGTAGCGGGATGAATGAGCAGTTCTTC | - | TRBV5-1 | TRBD2 | TRBJ2-1
CASSPLSPGTGGNTEAFF | TGTGCCAGCTCACCCCTTTCCCCCGGGACAGGGGGCAACACTGAAGCTTTCTTT | once | TRBV18 | TRBD1 | TRBJ1-1
CAWSEIGAGYRGYTF | TGTGCCTGGAGTGAAATTGGTGCAGGGTATCGTGGCTACACCTTC | - | TRBV30 | - | TRBJ1-2
CASRWDSIEAFF | TGTGCCAGCAGATGGGACAGCATTGAAGCTTTCTTT | - | TRBV6-5 | TRBD1 | TRBJ1-1
CASSYGTGPNHEQYF | TGTGCCAGCAGCTACGGGACAGGGCCTAACCACGAGCAGTACTTC | - | TRBV6-6 | TRBD1 | TRBJ2-7
CASSQGLVHNEQFF | TGTGCCAGCAGTCAAGGACTCGTTCACAATGAGCAGTTCTTC | - | TRBV14 | - | TRBJ2-1